The source of this TCR beta chain is a study of cytomegalovirus exposure and HLA in healthy donors. Study-level information: Early released data comprised 80 million to 90 million unique TCRs from HLA-typed donors. Overall study results and limits: There were three CMV-associated chains whose specificity for CMV antigens was confirmed in vitro. When the data were analyzed later, several of the most significant clusters appeared to be linked to common viral pathogens. Reports indicate that TCR beta sequences accurately predicted the HLA-A and HLA-B alleles of most subjects.

PCR primers comprised 60 Vbeta and 13 Jbeta primers. Profiling relied on immunoSEQ multiplex PCR, and the TCRdb table lists in-frame clones only, not all of them. Altogether more than 150,000 clones are present, around 80% being singletons, with the ten largest covering less than 2%. Germline V gene sequence: CDR1 SGHDT, CDR2 YYEEEE. This CDR3 contains 16 residues. Losses at the gene ends were 0 bases for V and 7 bases for J; bases not matched to a gene: 9. Comment on this clone: The antigen remains undetermined.

The chain links TRBV5-6 to TRBJ1-5, with 8 positions matching TRBD1. Sequenced material: PBMCs. The origin of this receptor is a woman aged 25-40 years in good health and CMV-seronegative. As DNA, the CDR3 is TGTGCCAGCAGCTTGGCGGGGGGACAGGTGAACCAGCCCCAGCATTTT. Its protein product is CASSLAGGQVNQPQHF.